This TCR beta chain derives from a study of OX40 agonist ivuxolimab in advanced cancers. On the study more broadly: Of the patients, three showed partial responses, one with hepatocellular carcinoma and two with cutaneous melanoma. Study results and caveats: In the 0.1 to 3.0 mg/kg range, CD4+ and CD8+ blood T cells had expanded clonally by week 6.

TCRdb's copy holds only in-frame clones and misses some; the assay was immunoSEQ multiplex PCR. The table records approximately 32,000 clones, roughly 88% of them present only once. Looked up from germline, CDR1 is SGDLS and CDR2 is YYNGEE. The CDR3 has 14 amino acids. V lost 2 bases and J lost 2, with 9 bases in between. Autoimmune disease history or systemic immunosuppression meant exclusion. Notes on this clone: Its antigen remains unidentified.

The V call is TRBV9, the J call TRBJ2-3; possibly TRBD1 for D (6 bases). Sequencing used CD4+ or CD8+ T cells sorted from blood, obtained in a trial of the OX40 agonist ivuxolimab. The origin of this receptor is an adult with an advanced solid tumor such as melanoma, head and neck, liver or kidney cancer. The CDR3 DNA sequence: TGTGCCAGCAGCGTGCAGGGGAACACAGATACGCAGTATTTT. Its protein product is CASSVQGNTDTQYF.